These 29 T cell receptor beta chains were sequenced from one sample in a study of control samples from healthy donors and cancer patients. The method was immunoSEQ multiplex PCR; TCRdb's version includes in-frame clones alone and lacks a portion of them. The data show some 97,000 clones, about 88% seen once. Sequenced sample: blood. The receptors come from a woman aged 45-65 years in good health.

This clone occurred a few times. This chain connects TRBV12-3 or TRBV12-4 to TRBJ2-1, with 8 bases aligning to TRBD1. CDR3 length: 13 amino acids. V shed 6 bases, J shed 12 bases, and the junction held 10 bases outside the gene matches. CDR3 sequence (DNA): TGTGCCAGCAGCCAACCGACAGGGGTGGGGCAGTTCTTC. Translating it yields CASSQPTGVGQFF.

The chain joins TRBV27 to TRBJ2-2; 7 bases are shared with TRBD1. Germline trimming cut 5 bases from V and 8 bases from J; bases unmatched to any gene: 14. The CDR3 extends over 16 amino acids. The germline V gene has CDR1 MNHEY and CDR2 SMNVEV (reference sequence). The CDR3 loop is CASSTLLRGRPGELFF. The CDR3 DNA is TGTGCCAGCAGTACCCTATTGAGGGGGCGGCCGGGGGAGCTGTTTTTT.

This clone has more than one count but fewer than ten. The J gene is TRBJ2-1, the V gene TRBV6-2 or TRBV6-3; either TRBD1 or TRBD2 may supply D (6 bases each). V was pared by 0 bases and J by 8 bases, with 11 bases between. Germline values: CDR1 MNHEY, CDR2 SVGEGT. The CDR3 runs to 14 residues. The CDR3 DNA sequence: TGTGCCAGCAGTTACTCGAGTAGGGGGGATGAGCAGTTCTTC. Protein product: CASSYSSRGDEQFF.

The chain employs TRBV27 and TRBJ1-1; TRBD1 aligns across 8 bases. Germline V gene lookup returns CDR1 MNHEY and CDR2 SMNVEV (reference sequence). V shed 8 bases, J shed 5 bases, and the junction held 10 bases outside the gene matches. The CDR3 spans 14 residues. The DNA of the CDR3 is TGTGCCAGCCATCACTCAGGGGGCCCGACTGAAGCTTTCTTT. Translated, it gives CASHHSGGPTEAFF.

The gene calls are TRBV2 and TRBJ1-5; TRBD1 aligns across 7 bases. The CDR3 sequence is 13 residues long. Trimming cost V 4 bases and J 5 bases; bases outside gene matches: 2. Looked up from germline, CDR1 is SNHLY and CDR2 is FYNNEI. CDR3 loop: CASSGQGDQPQHF. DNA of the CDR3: TGTGCCAGCAGTGGCCAGGGGGATCAGCCCCAGCATTTT.

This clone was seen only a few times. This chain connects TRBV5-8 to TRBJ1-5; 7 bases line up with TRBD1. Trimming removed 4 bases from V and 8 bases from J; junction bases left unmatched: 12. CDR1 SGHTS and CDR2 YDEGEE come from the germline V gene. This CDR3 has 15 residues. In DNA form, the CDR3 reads TGTGCCAGCAGCCCGGGACAGAAGGTCGTTGAGCCCCAGCATTTT. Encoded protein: CASSPGQKVVEPQHF. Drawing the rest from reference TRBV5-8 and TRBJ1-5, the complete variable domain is EAGVTQSPTHLIKTRGQQATLRCSPISGHTSVYWYQQALGLGLQFLLWYDEGEERNRGNFPPRFSGRQFPNYSSELNVNALELEDSALYLCASSPGQKVVEPQHFGDGTRLSIL.

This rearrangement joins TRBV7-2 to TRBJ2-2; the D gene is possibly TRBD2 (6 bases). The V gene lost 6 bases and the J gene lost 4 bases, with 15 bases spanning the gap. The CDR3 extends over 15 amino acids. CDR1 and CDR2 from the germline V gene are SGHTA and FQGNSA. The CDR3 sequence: CASSLTSFRTGELFF. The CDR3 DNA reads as TGTGCCAGCAGTTTGACTAGTTTCCGCACCGGGGAGCTGTTTTTT.

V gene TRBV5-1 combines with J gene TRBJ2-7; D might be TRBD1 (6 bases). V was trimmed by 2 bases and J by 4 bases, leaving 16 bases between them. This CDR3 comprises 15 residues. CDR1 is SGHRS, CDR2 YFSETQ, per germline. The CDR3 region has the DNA TGCGCCAGCAGCTTACTAGATGTACAGGGTTACGAGCAGTACTTC. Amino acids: CASSLLDVQGYEQYF.

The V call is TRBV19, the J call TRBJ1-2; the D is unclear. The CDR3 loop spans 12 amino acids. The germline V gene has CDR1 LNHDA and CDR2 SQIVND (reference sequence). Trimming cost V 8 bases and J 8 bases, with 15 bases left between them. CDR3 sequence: CASRWPLGGYTF. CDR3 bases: TGTGCCAGTCGGTGGCCCCTCGGAGGCTACACCTTC.

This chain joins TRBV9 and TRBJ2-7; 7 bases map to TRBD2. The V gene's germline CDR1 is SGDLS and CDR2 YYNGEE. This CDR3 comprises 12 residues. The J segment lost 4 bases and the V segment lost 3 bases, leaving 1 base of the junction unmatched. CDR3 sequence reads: CASSGEGYEQYF. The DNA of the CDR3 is TGTGCCAGCAGCGGGGAGGGTTACGAGCAGTACTTC.

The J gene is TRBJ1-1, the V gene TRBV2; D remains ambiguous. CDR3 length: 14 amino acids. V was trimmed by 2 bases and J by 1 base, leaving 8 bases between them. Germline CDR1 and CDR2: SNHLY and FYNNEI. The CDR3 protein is CASSEWTGNTEAFF. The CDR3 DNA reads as TGTGCCAGCAGTGAATGGACGGGGAACACTGAAGCTTTCTTT.

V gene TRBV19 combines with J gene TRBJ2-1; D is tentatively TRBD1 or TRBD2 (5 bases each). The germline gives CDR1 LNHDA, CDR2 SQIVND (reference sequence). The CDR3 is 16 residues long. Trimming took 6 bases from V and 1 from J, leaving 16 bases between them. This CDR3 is CASSNPGTVSYNEQFF. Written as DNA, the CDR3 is TGTGCCAGTAGCAATCCCGGGACCGTATCCTACAATGAGCAGTTCTTC.

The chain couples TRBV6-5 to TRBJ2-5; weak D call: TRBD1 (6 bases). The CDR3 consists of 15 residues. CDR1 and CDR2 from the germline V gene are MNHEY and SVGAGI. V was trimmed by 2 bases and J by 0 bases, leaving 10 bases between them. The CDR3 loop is CASSYTGDNQETQYF. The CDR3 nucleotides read TGTGCCAGCAGTTACACCGGGGACAACCAAGAGACCCAGTACTTC.

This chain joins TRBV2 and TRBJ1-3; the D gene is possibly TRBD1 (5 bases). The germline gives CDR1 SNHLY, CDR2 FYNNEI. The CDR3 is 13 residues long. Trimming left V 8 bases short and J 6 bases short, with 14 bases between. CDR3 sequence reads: CASSPGTENTIYF. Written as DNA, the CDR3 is TGTGCCAGCTCTCCAGGGACCGAAAACACCATATATTTT.

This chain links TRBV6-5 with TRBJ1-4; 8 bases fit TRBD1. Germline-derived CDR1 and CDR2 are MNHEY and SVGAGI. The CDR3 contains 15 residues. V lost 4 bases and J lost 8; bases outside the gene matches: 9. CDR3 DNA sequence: TGTGCCAGCAGTTCTCGGACAGGGATGGGGGAAAAACTGTTTTTT. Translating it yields CASSSRTGMGEKLFF.

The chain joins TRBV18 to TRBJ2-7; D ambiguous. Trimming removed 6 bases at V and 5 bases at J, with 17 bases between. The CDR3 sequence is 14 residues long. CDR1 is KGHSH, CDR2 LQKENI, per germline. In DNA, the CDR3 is TGTGCCAGCTCCGACTCCCGCGGCCTCCACGAGCAGTACTTC. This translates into CASSDSRGLHEQYF.

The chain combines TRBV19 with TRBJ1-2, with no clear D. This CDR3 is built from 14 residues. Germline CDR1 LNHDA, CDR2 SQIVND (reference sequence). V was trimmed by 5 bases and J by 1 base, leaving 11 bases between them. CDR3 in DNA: TGTGCCAGTAGTTCGGGCACAAGTAACTATGGCTACACCTTC. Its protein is CASSSGTSNYGYTF.

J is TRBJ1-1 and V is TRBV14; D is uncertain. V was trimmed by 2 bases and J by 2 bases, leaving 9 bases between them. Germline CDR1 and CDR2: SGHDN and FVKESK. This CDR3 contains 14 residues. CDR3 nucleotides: TGTGCCAGCAGCCAAAAGACACCTAACACTGAAGCTTTCTTT. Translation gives CASSQKTPNTEAFF.

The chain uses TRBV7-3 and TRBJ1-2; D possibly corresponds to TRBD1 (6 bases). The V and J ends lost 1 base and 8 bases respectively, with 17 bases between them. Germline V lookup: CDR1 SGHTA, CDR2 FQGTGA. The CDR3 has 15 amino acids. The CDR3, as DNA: TGTGCCAGCAGCTTAAGGGGTGAGACAGGTGGCGGCTACACCTTC. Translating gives CASSLRGETGGGYTF.

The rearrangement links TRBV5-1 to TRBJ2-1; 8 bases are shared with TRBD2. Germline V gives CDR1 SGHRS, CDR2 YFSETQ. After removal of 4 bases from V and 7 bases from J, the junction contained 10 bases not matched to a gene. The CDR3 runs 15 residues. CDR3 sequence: CASSTLAGGGNEQFF. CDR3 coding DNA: TGCGCCAGCAGCACCCTAGCCGGGGGGGGAAATGAGCAGTTCTTC.

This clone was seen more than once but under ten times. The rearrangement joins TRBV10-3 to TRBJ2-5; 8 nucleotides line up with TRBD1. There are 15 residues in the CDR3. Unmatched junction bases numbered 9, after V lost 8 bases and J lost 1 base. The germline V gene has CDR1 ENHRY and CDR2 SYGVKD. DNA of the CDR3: TGTGCCATCTCTCCCGGGACAGGATTCCAAGAGACCCAGTACTTC. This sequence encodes CAISPGTGFQETQYF.

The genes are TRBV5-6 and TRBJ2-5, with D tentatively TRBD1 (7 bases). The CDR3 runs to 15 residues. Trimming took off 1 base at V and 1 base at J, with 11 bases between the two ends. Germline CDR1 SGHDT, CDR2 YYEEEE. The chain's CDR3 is CASSLRGTVQETQYF. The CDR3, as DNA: TGTGCCAGCAGCTTGCGGGGGACAGTCCAAGAGACCCAGTACTTC.

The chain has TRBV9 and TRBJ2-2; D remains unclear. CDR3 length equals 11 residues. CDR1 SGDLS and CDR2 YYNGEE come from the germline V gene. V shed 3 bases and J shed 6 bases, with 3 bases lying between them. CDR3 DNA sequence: TGTGCCAGCAGCGAAGCCGGGGAGCTGTTTTTT. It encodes CASSEAGELFF.

The DNA for the CDR3 is TGTGCCATCAATCCCGGGGGGCCGAAATACTATGGCTACACCTTC. Translated, it gives CAINPGGPKYYGYTF. V usage is TRBV10-3 and J usage is TRBJ1-2, with a tentative D call TRBD1 (6 bases). The CDR3 runs 15 residues. CDR1 ENHRY and CDR2 SYGVKD come from the germline V gene. The V and J ends lost 7 bases and 3 bases respectively, with 18 bases between them.

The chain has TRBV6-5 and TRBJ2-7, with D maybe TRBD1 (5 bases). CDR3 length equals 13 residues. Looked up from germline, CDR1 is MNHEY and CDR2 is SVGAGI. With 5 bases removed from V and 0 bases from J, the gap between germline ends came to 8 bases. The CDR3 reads CASSRQYSYEQYF. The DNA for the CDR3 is TGTGCCAGCAGTCGACAGTACTCCTACGAGCAGTACTTC.

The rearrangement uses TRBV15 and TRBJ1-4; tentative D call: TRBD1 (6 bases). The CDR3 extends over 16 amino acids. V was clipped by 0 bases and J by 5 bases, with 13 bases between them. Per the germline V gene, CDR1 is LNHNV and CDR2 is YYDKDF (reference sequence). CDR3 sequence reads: CATSRERQRGNEKLFF. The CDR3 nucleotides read TGTGCCACCAGCAGAGAACGACAGAGGGGGAATGAAAAACTGTTTTTT.

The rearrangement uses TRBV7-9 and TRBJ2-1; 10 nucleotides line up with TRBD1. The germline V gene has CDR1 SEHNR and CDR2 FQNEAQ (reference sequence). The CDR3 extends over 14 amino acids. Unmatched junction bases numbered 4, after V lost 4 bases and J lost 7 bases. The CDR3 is CASSSGQGGNEQFF. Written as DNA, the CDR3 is TGTGCCAGCAGCTCAGGACAGGGGGGGAATGAGCAGTTCTTC.

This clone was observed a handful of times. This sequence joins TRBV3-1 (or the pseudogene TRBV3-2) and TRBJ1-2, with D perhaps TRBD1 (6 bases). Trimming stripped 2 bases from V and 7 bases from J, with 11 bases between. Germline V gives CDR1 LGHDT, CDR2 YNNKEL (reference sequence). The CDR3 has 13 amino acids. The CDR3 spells CASSQLGGGGYTF. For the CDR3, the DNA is TGTGCCAGCAGCCAACTGGGAGGGGGTGGCTACACCTTC.

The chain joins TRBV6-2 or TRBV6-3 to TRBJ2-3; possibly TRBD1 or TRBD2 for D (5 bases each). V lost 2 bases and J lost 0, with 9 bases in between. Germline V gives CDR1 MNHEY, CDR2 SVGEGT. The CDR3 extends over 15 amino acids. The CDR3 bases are TGTGCCAGCAGTTACGGGACGGCCAGCACAGATACGCAGTATTTT. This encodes CASSYGTASTDTQYF.